The T cell receptor (beta chain) under discussion was sequenced for a study of PD-1 blockade in classical Hodgkin lymphoma. Study-level findings and limits: Complete responders' diversity at baseline resembled that of newly diagnosed patients. Nivolumab initiation under 1 year post-ASCT meant exclusion.

Germline V CDR1 and CDR2: SGHTA, FQGNSA. The CDR3 totals 15 residues. The V and J ends lost 5 bases and 3 bases respectively, with 17 bases between them. Sequenced by immunoSEQ multiplex PCR; TCRdb stores in-frame clones only, minus some. This sample has about 94,000 clones, with approximately 89% found just once. As to this clone: The target antigen is unknown.

Relapses following autologous stem cell transplantation were seen in all patients, with brentuximab vedotin exposure varying. Patients' outcomes at their best amounted to complete response, partial response or progressive disease. This specimen was peripheral blood mononuclear cells (PBMCs), taken before the second cycle of nivolumab. The rearrangement links TRBV7-2 to TRBJ2-7; TRBD2 might be the D (6 bases). The sequence came from a human donor with classical Hodgkin lymphoma. CDR3 amino acids: CASSKGLERVYEQYF. In DNA, the CDR3 is TGTGCCAGCAGCAAAGGGTTGGAGCGGGTCTACGAGCAGTACTTC.